Here is one T cell receptor (beta chain) with its context. Its specificity is unknown. Trimming cost V 4 bases and J 4 bases; bases outside gene matches: 8. Germline CDR1 is SGHNT and CDR2 is YYREEE (reference sequence). This CDR3 region has 15 residues. Each of the donors was a healthy bone marrow donor. The data are from a study of cytomegalovirus exposure and HLA in healthy donors. Findings and caveats of the study: Segments of the TCR beta V type were, in most cases, productive about 90% or about 30% of the time in an earlier analysis.

Primers included in the PCR were 60 Vbeta and 13 Jbeta primers. Using immunoSEQ multiplex PCR, the repertoire was profiled, and TCRdb retains in-frame clones only, with some absent. The sample holds under 150,000 clones, 80% seen once. The chain uses TRBV5-4 and TRBJ2-1, with 7 positions matching TRBD1. The receptor was derived from a man in his fifties in good health and CMV-seronegative. The sample comprised PBMCs. The CDR3 sequence: CASSEPGQIYNEQFF. The DNA for the CDR3 is TGTGCCAGCAGCGAACCGGGACAGATTTACAATGAGCAGTTCTTC.